This is a list of T cell receptor beta chains from one sample in a study of blood T cell repertoires in COVID-19. The protocol was immunoSEQ multiplex PCR, while the TCRdb copy is restricted to in-frame clones and leaves out a portion. The sample lists approximately 150,000 clones, approximately 90% occurring once. What was sequenced was peripheral blood. Receptor source: a man in his forties or fifties who had recovered from COVID-19. CDR3s include the opening cysteine and the closing phenylalanine or tryptophan. The order of the fields is CDR3 DNA, CDR3 protein, D gene, V gene, J gene, clone size. D genes are given only for firm matches. The size of a clone is reported for some rows only, either as once, few or many, or as a class for expanded clones.

DNA: TGTGCCAGCATAGAGCAGACACTTAGCAATCAGCCCCAGCATTTT
CDR3: CASIEQTLSNQPQHF
D: .
V: TRBV6-4
J: TRBJ1-5
size: .

DNA: TGTGCCAGCAGCTGGGAACCGGGACAGGGGGCTATCGGAAAACTGTTTTTT
CDR3: CASSWEPGQGAIGKLFF
D: TRBD1
V: TRBV5-4
J: TRBJ1-4
size: .

DNA: TGTGCCAGCAGCTTCGGACACAGGACGGTCTCCTACGAGCAGTACTTC
CDR3: CASSFGHRTVSYEQYF
D: .
V: TRBV5-6
J: TRBJ2-7
size: .

DNA: TGTGCCAGCAGGACAACAGGGAATCAGCCCCAGCATTTT
CDR3: CASRTTGNQPQHF
D: .
V: TRBV2
J: TRBJ1-5
size: .

DNA: TGTGCCAGCAGCCCGACAGGGGGCGGCCTTCGGTCCTACGAGCAGTACTTC
CDR3: CASSPTGGGLRSYEQYF
D: TRBD1
V: TRBV13
J: TRBJ2-7
size: .

DNA: TGTGCCAGTCACTCAGGACAGGGGAGAAGCAATCAGCCCCAGCATTTT
CDR3: CASHSGQGRSNQPQHF
D: TRBD1
V: TRBV19
J: TRBJ1-5
size: once

DNA: TGTGCCAGCTCAGGCACGAACACCGGGGAGCTGTTTTTT
CDR3: CASSGTNTGELFF
D: .
V: TRBV18
J: TRBJ2-2
size: .

DNA: TGCAGCGCCGTGACTAGCGGGGGCCTAGATACGCAGTATTTT
CDR3: CSAVTSGGLDTQYF
D: TRBD2
V: TRBV29-1
J: TRBJ2-3
size: .

DNA: TGTGCCAGCAGTTACCGCGGGCCTAGGATCAGTACTGAAGCTTTCTTT
CDR3: CASSYRGPRISTEAFF
D: .
V: TRBV6-2/TRBV6-3
J: TRBJ1-1
size: .

DNA: TGCAGCGTTGAAGGAAGGGGGCAGGGCGGAAACACCATATATTTT
CDR3: CSVEGRGQGGNTIYF
D: TRBD1
V: TRBV29-1
J: TRBJ1-3
size: few

DNA: TGTGCCAGCTCACCAGGGGGCTCTAACTATGGCTACACCTTC
CDR3: CASSPGGSNYGYTF
D: .
V: TRBV18
J: TRBJ1-2
size: .

DNA: TGTGCCACCCAGGACAGTTCGGGTGGAAACACCATATATTTT
CDR3: CATQDSSGGNTIYF
D: .
V: TRBV10-3
J: TRBJ1-3
size: .

DNA: TGTGCCAGTAGTTTTTCGACAGGGGGCTCTGGAAACACCATATATTTT
CDR3: CASSFSTGGSGNTIYF
D: TRBD1
V: TRBV19
J: TRBJ1-3
size: once

DNA: TGTGCCAGCAGGCTAGGACTAGATAACAATGAGCAGTTCTTC
CDR3: CASRLGLDNNEQFF
D: TRBD2
V: TRBV2
J: TRBJ2-1
size: .

DNA: TGTGCCAGCTCACCAGCCACTAGCGGGAGTTACGAGCAGTACTTC
CDR3: CASSPATSGSYEQYF
D: TRBD2
V: TRBV18
J: TRBJ2-7
size: .

DNA: TGTGCCAGCAGTAAGGCTTCAGGGGGAAGTAATGAAGCTTTCTTT
CDR3: CASSKASGGSNEAFF
D: TRBD1
V: TRBV6-5
J: TRBJ1-1
size: .

DNA: TGTGCCAGCAGCGTAGCTGGACAGATTCACTCTGGAAACACCATATATTTT
CDR3: CASSVAGQIHSGNTIYF
D: .
V: TRBV9
J: TRBJ1-3
size: .

DNA: TGTGCCAGCAGCTTGACCAGGGGGCCTAACAATGAGCAGTTCTTC
CDR3: CASSLTRGPNNEQFF
D: TRBD1
V: TRBV7-7
J: TRBJ2-1
size: .

DNA: TGTGCCAGCAGCTTCGGACAGCTGGGAAGGACCGGGGAGCTGTTTTTT
CDR3: CASSFGQLGRTGELFF
D: .
V: TRBV7-9
J: TRBJ2-2
size: .

DNA: TGTGCCAGCAGCGAGACAGGGGATGCTTTCACTGAAGCTTTCTTT
CDR3: CASSETGDAFTEAFF
D: TRBD1
V: TRBV9
J: TRBJ1-1
size: .

DNA: TGTGCCAGCAGTCTCTTACAGGGTTATGAGCAGTTCTTC
CDR3: CASSLLQGYEQFF
D: .
V: TRBV27
J: TRBJ2-1
size: .

DNA: TGTGCCAGCAGTCCCCCGAGGGTGGGACAGGGGATCGACGAGCAGTACTTC
CDR3: CASSPPRVGQGIDEQYF
D: TRBD1
V: TRBV25-1
J: TRBJ2-7
size: .

DNA: TGTGCCAGTAGCACTCGGACAGGGGGATACGAGCAGTACTTC
CDR3: CASSTRTGGYEQYF
D: TRBD1
V: TRBV19
J: TRBJ2-7
size: .

DNA: TGTGCCAGCAGTCCCTTCTATGAAAAACTGTTTTTT
CDR3: CASSPFYEKLFF
D: .
V: TRBV6-5
J: TRBJ1-4
size: .

DNA: TGCGCCAGCAGCCCCGGGACTCCAAGCTACGAGCAGTACTTC
CDR3: CASSPGTPSYEQYF
D: .
V: TRBV10-1
J: TRBJ2-7
size: once

DNA: TGTGCCAGCAGCCGACAGGTTCATAGCAATCAGCCCCAGCATTTT
CDR3: CASSRQVHSNQPQHF
D: .
V: TRBV28
J: TRBJ1-5
size: once

DNA: TGTGCCAGTAGTATAGGGGGACAGGCCACCTACGAGCAGTACTTC
CDR3: CASSIGGQATYEQYF
D: TRBD1
V: TRBV19
J: TRBJ2-7
size: .

DNA: TGTGCCAGCTCACCCTCGGACAGGGTAAAATCCTACGAGCAGTACTTC
CDR3: CASSPSDRVKSYEQYF
D: TRBD1
V: TRBV18
J: TRBJ2-7
size: few

DNA: TGTGCCAGCAGCTTAGCCGGGACAGGGGGCGACACCGGGGAGCTGTTTTTT
CDR3: CASSLAGTGGDTGELFF
D: TRBD1
V: TRBV7-3
J: TRBJ2-2
size: .

DNA: TGTGCCAGCAGTTATGAGGTCTCCTACGAGCAGTACTTC
CDR3: CASSYEVSYEQYF
D: .
V: TRBV6-5
J: TRBJ2-7
size: few

DNA: TGTGCCAGTAGTATAGGCAGGGGGCGTGAGGATGAGCAGTTCTTC
CDR3: CASSIGRGREDEQFF
D: TRBD1
V: TRBV19
J: TRBJ2-1
size: .

DNA: TGCGCCAGCAGCTTGCCCGGGGGGGGCGCAGATACGCAGTATTTT
CDR3: CASSLPGGGADTQYF
D: TRBD2
V: TRBV5-1
J: TRBJ2-3
size: .

DNA: TGTGCCAGCAGCCAAGCAGGGCGCGGGGCATTAGAGACCCAGTACTTC
CDR3: CASSQAGRGALETQYF
D: .
V: TRBV4-2
J: TRBJ2-5
size: .

DNA: TGTGCCAGCAAATCAGCGAGTACCTACGAGCAGTACTTC
CDR3: CASKSASTYEQYF
D: .
V: TRBV7-3
J: TRBJ2-7
size: once

DNA: TGTGCCAGTAGAGGACTAGCGGGTTCCTACGAGCAGTACTTC
CDR3: CASRGLAGSYEQYF
D: TRBD2
V: TRBV19
J: TRBJ2-7
size: once

DNA: TGTGCCAGCAGTGAAGCATCCCAGGGCGGTGAGCAGTTCTTC
CDR3: CASSEASQGGEQFF
D: .
V: TRBV2
J: TRBJ2-1
size: .

DNA: TGTGCCATCAAGGAACAGGGGAACGCTTACCGGACTGAAGCTTTCTTT
CDR3: CAIKEQGNAYRTEAFF
D: TRBD1
V: TRBV10-3
J: TRBJ1-1
size: .

DNA: TGTGCCAGCAGCCACAGAGGGAGGGACCCCACAGATACGCAGTATTTT
CDR3: CASSHRGRDPTDTQYF
D: TRBD2
V: TRBV7-2
J: TRBJ2-3
size: .

DNA: TGTGCCAGCAGTTTACCCGGGACAGGGGAAGTGAGGAGCTACACCTTC
CDR3: CASSLPGTGEVRSYTF
D: TRBD1
V: TRBV28
J: TRBJ1-2
size: .

DNA: TGTGCCAGCAGTTTCCTACAGGGGGATGAGCAGTTCTTC
CDR3: CASSFLQGDEQFF
D: TRBD1
V: TRBV12-3/TRBV12-4
J: TRBJ2-1
size: once

DNA: TGTGCCAGCAGCCCCTGGGCAGGGAACTCCTACGAGCAGTACTTC
CDR3: CASSPWAGNSYEQYF
D: .
V: TRBV9
J: TRBJ2-7
size: once

DNA: TGTGCCAGCAGCTTACAGGGAGGGACTGAAGCTTTCTTT
CDR3: CASSLQGGTEAFF
D: .
V: TRBV7-3
J: TRBJ1-1
size: .

DNA: TGTGCCAGCAGCTCGTATGGCCACAGGGGAGGATCACCCCTCCACTTT
CDR3: CASSSYGHRGGSPLHF
D: TRBD1
V: TRBV9
J: TRBJ1-6
size: .

DNA: TGTGCCTCGGACAGGACCTACAATGAGCAGTTCTTC
CDR3: CASDRTYNEQFF
D: TRBD1
V: TRBV24-1
J: TRBJ2-1
size: once

DNA: TGTGCCAGCAAGCACAGTAACACCGGGGAGCTGTTTTTT
CDR3: CASKHSNTGELFF
D: .
V: TRBV6-5
J: TRBJ2-2
size: .

DNA: TGTGCCAGCTTAGCGGGGGGCCTGTACAATGAGCAGTTCTTC
CDR3: CASLAGGLYNEQFF
D: TRBD2
V: TRBV6-5
J: TRBJ2-1
size: once

DNA: TGCAGCGTTGCCGGGGGGTCAAAGCATAGCTCTGAAGCTTTCTTT
CDR3: CSVAGGSKHSSEAFF
D: .
V: TRBV29-1
J: TRBJ1-1
size: few

DNA: TGTGCCAGCAGCGGTAAAGAGAACAGGTCTAATCAGCCCCAGCATTTT
CDR3: CASSGKENRSNQPQHF
D: .
V: TRBV21-1
J: TRBJ1-5
size: .

DNA: TGTGCCAGTAGGCAACAGGGGGCTCAGAACACTGAAGCTTTCTTT
CDR3: CASRQQGAQNTEAFF
D: TRBD1
V: TRBV19
J: TRBJ1-1
size: .

DNA: TGTGCCAGCAGCCTACCAACTAGCGCTTCCTACAATGAGCAGTTCTTC
CDR3: CASSLPTSASYNEQFF
D: TRBD2
V: TRBV5-4
J: TRBJ2-1
size: .